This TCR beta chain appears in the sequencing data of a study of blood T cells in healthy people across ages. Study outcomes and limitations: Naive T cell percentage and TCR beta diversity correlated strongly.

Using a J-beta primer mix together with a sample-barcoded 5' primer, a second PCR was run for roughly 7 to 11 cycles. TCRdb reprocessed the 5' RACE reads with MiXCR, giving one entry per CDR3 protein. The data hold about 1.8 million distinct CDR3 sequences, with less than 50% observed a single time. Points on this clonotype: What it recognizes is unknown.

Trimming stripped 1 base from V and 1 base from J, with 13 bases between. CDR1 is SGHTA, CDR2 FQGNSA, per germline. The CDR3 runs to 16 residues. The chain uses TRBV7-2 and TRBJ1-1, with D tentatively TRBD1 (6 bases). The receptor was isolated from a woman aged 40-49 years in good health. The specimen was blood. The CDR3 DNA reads TGTGCCAGCAGCTTAGTAGGGGGGCAAAAGAACACTGAAGCTTTCTTT. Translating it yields CASSLVGGQKNTEAFF.